This is a list of T cell receptor beta chains from one sample in a study of the immune and genomic landscape of osteosarcoma. Profiling relied on immunoSEQ multiplex PCR, and the TCRdb table lists in-frame clones only, not all of them. The sample contains approximately 430 clones, roughly 69% of which appear only once. Sequencing was performed on metastatic tumor tissue from the lung. These receptors were obtained from a man between 18 and 29 years old with osteosarcoma. CDR3s include the opening cysteine and the closing phenylalanine or tryptophan. D genes are given only for firm matches. Part of the rows lack a size; the others show once, few, many or a class for expanded clones.

CDR3aa: CASSPSSTLNYGYTF; CDR3nt: TGTGCCAGCAGCCCCTCCTCCACGTTAAACTATGGCTACACCTTC; j_gene: TRBJ1-2; abundance: NA; d_gene: NA; v_gene: TRBV27
CDR3aa: CASSFGGNTEAFF; CDR3nt: TGTGCCAGCAGCTTTGGGGGGAACACTGAAGCTTTCTTT; j_gene: TRBJ1-1; abundance: NA; d_gene: NA; v_gene: TRBV6-5
CDR3aa: CASSPDGGNQPQHF; CDR3nt: TGTGCCAGCAGCCCGGACGGGGGTAATCAGCCCCAGCATTTT; j_gene: TRBJ1-5; abundance: NA; d_gene: NA; v_gene: TRBV7-6
CDR3aa: CASSEWQGRNYGYTF; CDR3nt: TGTGCCAGCAGTGAATGGCAGGGGAGGAACTATGGCTACACCTTC; j_gene: TRBJ1-2; abundance: few; d_gene: NA; v_gene: TRBV2
CDR3aa: CASSLVGGQANTEAFF; CDR3nt: TGTGCCAGCAGCTTAGTCGGGGGACAGGCGAACACTGAAGCTTTCTTT; j_gene: TRBJ1-1; abundance: NA; d_gene: TRBD1; v_gene: TRBV7-8
CDR3aa: CASSLTSGAHNEQFF; CDR3nt: TGTGCCAGCAGCTTAACTAGCGGGGCTCACAATGAGCAGTTCTTC; j_gene: TRBJ2-1; abundance: few; d_gene: TRBD2; v_gene: TRBV7-2
CDR3aa: CASSPTKVLQGEAFF; CDR3nt: TGTGCCAGCTCACCAACGAAAGTCTTACAGGGTGAAGCTTTCTTT; j_gene: TRBJ1-1; abundance: NA; d_gene: NA; v_gene: TRBV18
CDR3aa: CASRTRGLAGEQYF; CDR3nt: TGTGCCAGCAGGACCCGGGGACTAGCCGGCGAGCAGTACTTC; j_gene: TRBJ2-7; abundance: NA; d_gene: TRBD2; v_gene: TRBV13
CDR3aa: CASSPGWRLAWGTDTQYF; CDR3nt: TGTGCCAGTAGCCCCGGGTGGCGACTAGCCTGGGGGACAGATACGCAGTATTTT; j_gene: TRBJ2-3; abundance: once; d_gene: TRBD2; v_gene: TRBV19
CDR3aa: CASSAAGTYGYTF; CDR3nt: TGTGCCAGCAGCGCAGCCGGGACCTATGGCTACACCTTC; j_gene: TRBJ1-2; abundance: few; d_gene: NA; v_gene: TRBV7-9
CDR3aa: CAWSANYEQYF; CDR3nt: TGTGCCTGGAGTGCCAATTACGAGCAGTACTTC; j_gene: TRBJ2-7; abundance: NA; d_gene: NA; v_gene: TRBV30
CDR3aa: CASRAEDSYIGNHQPQHF; CDR3nt: TGTGCCAGCAGGGCCGAGGATAGCTACATTGGCAATCATCAGCCCCAGCATTTT; j_gene: TRBJ1-5; abundance: NA; d_gene: NA; v_gene: TRBV21-1
CDR3aa: CAWIGSFGRKTQYF; CDR3nt: TGTGCCTGGATTGGGAGTTTTGGGAGAAAGACCCAGTACTTC; j_gene: TRBJ2-5; abundance: NA; d_gene: NA; v_gene: TRBV30
CDR3aa: CASFRAKSQSRANVLTF; CDR3nt: TGTGCCAGCTTTCGAGCCAAGTCACAAAGTCGGGCCAACGTCCTGACTTTC; j_gene: TRBJ2-6; abundance: NA; d_gene: NA; v_gene: TRBV5-6
CDR3aa: CASSEGGYEQYF; CDR3nt: TGTGCCAGCAGTGAAGGGGGCTACGAGCAGTACTTC; j_gene: TRBJ2-7; abundance: NA; d_gene: NA; v_gene: TRBV6-1
CDR3aa: CSVRPPSSTDTQYF; CDR3nt: TGCAGCGTTCGCCCCCCTAGCAGCACAGATACGCAGTATTTT; j_gene: TRBJ2-3; abundance: NA; d_gene: NA; v_gene: TRBV29-1
CDR3aa: CSVEGVSLAGGLSSYEQYF; CDR3nt: TGCAGCGTTGAAGGGGTCTCCTTAGCGGGAGGGTTAAGCTCCTACGAGCAGTACTTC; j_gene: TRBJ2-7; abundance: NA; d_gene: TRBD2; v_gene: TRBV29-1
CDR3aa: CASSLAGGSYEQYF; CDR3nt: TGTGCCAGCAGCTTAGCGGGCGGGAGTTACGAGCAGTACTTC; j_gene: TRBJ2-7; abundance: NA; d_gene: TRBD2; v_gene: TRBV11-2
CDR3aa: CAITGKGDQTGFNEQFF; CDR3nt: TGTGCCATCACCGGAAAGGGGGACCAGACTGGCTTCAATGAGCAGTTCTTC; j_gene: TRBJ2-1; abundance: NA; d_gene: NA; v_gene: TRBV10-3
CDR3aa: CASSEVKGTEGNF; CDR3nt: TGTGCCAGCAGTGAAGTGAAAGGGACAGAGGGGAATTTT; j_gene: TRBJ2-3; abundance: NA; d_gene: TRBD1; v_gene: TRBV6-1
CDR3aa: CASSQPGVTGELFF; CDR3nt: TGCGCCAGCAGCCAGCCCGGGGTCACCGGGGAGCTGTTTTTT; j_gene: TRBJ2-2; abundance: NA; d_gene: NA; v_gene: TRBV4-1
CDR3aa: CASSGRTEGTVNVEQYF; CDR3nt: TGTGCCAGCAGCGGCCGTACCGAAGGGACAGTAAATGTCGAGCAGTACTTC; j_gene: TRBJ2-7; abundance: NA; d_gene: NA; v_gene: TRBV21-1
CDR3aa: CASGGVRGWTDTQYF; CDR3nt: TGCGCCAGCGGGGGAGTACGAGGGTGGACAGATACGCAGTATTTT; j_gene: TRBJ2-3; abundance: NA; d_gene: NA; v_gene: TRBV5-1
CDR3aa: CASSPRDFERQPQHF; CDR3nt: TGTGCCAGCAGCCCCCGGGACTTTGAAAGACAGCCCCAGCATTTT; j_gene: TRBJ1-5; abundance: hyperexpanded; d_gene: NA; v_gene: TRBV5-5
CDR3aa: CASSQTSGPYNEQFF; CDR3nt: TGTGCCAGCAGCCAGACTAGCGGGCCCTACAATGAGCAGTTCTTC; j_gene: TRBJ2-1; abundance: NA; d_gene: TRBD2; v_gene: TRBV7-2
CDR3aa: CASSKITGEAFF; CDR3nt: TGTGCCAGCAGCAAAATCACAGGGGAAGCTTTCTTT; j_gene: TRBJ1-1; abundance: NA; d_gene: NA; v_gene: TRBV21-1
CDR3aa: CATGLGPADQPQHF; CDR3nt: TGTGCCACAGGGTTGGGCCCGGCCGATCAGCCCCAGCATTTT; j_gene: TRBJ1-5; abundance: few; d_gene: NA; v_gene: TRBV10-3
CDR3aa: CASSLDLGTSDYNEQFF; CDR3nt: TGTGCCAGCAGCTTAGATCTTGGGACTAGCGATTACAATGAGCAGTTCTTC; j_gene: TRBJ2-1; abundance: NA; d_gene: TRBD2; v_gene: TRBV11-3
CDR3aa: CASSRTSGSHNEQFF; CDR3nt: TGTGCCAGCAGCCGCACTAGCGGGAGTCACAATGAGCAGTTCTTC; j_gene: TRBJ2-1; abundance: NA; d_gene: TRBD2; v_gene: TRBV7-2
CDR3aa: CASSYSPGSYEQYF; CDR3nt: TGTGCCAGCAGTTACTCGCCGGGTTCCTACGAGCAGTACTTC; j_gene: TRBJ2-7; abundance: few; d_gene: NA; v_gene: TRBV6-5
CDR3aa: CASSVTSGSYNEQFF; CDR3nt: TGTGCCAGCAGCGTAACTAGCGGGAGTTACAATGAGCAGTTCTTC; j_gene: TRBJ2-1; abundance: few; d_gene: TRBD2; v_gene: TRBV7-2
CDR3aa: CASSLSGGLGTEAFF; CDR3nt: TGTGCCAGCAGCTTATCGGGGGGCCTGGGGACTGAAGCTTTCTTT; j_gene: TRBJ1-1; abundance: NA; d_gene: NA; v_gene: TRBV7-2
CDR3aa: CASSLSLEADTQYF; CDR3nt: TGTGCCAGCAGTTTAAGTCTAGAGGCAGATACGCAGTATTTT; j_gene: TRBJ2-3; abundance: NA; d_gene: NA; v_gene: TRBV27
CDR3aa: CASSQGLAGGNEQFF; CDR3nt: TGCGCCAGCAGCCAAGGGCTAGCGGGAGGCAATGAGCAGTTCTTC; j_gene: TRBJ2-1; abundance: NA; d_gene: TRBD2; v_gene: TRBV4-3
CDR3aa: CASSLTSGRHNEQFF; CDR3nt: TGTGCCAGCAGCCTAACTAGCGGGAGACACAATGAGCAGTTCTTC; j_gene: TRBJ2-1; abundance: few; d_gene: TRBD2; v_gene: TRBV7-2
CDR3aa: CASSPPDRGLNTEAFF; CDR3nt: TGTGCCAGCTCACCCCCGGACAGGGGATTGAACACTGAAGCTTTCTTT; j_gene: TRBJ1-1; abundance: NA; d_gene: TRBD1; v_gene: TRBV18
CDR3aa: CASSLLTALGDTQYF; CDR3nt: TGTGCCAGCAGCTTGCTGACAGCTTTAGGAGATACGCAGTATTTT; j_gene: TRBJ2-3; abundance: NA; d_gene: NA; v_gene: TRBV5-6
CDR3aa: CSAEEGDLTEAFF; CDR3nt: TGCAGCGCCGAGGAGGGAGACCTCACTGAAGCTTTCTTT; j_gene: TRBJ1-1; abundance: NA; d_gene: NA; v_gene: TRBV29-1
CDR3aa: CASMGRDTKAFF; CDR3nt: TGTGCCAGCATGGGGCGGGACACGAAAGCTTTCTTT; j_gene: TRBJ1-1; abundance: NA; d_gene: NA; v_gene: TRBV25-1
CDR3aa: CASSYPLISAPGIGRGEWTEAFF; CDR3nt: TGTGCCAGCAGTTACCCCCTTATCTCGGCACCCGGGATAGGCAGGGGTGAATGGACTGAAGCTTTCTTT; j_gene: TRBJ1-1; abundance: NA; d_gene: NA; v_gene: TRBV28
CDR3aa: CASSFFTFGRQGMDGNQPQHF; CDR3nt: TGTGCCAGCAGTTTTTTTACGTTTGGACGACAGGGCATGGATGGCAATCAGCCCCAGCATTTT; j_gene: TRBJ1-5; abundance: few; d_gene: TRBD1; v_gene: TRBV28
CDR3aa: CASSLDGDGNTIYF; CDR3nt: TGTGCCAGCAGCTTGGATGGGGATGGAAACACCATATATTTT; j_gene: TRBJ1-3; abundance: NA; d_gene: NA; v_gene: TRBV5-5
CDR3aa: CAWSPHPGGGQPQHF; CDR3nt: TGTGCCTGGAGTCCCCATCCAGGGGGAGGGCAGCCCCAGCATTTT; j_gene: TRBJ1-5; abundance: NA; d_gene: TRBD1; v_gene: TRBV30
CDR3aa: CASSWGYEQYF; CDR3nt: TGTGCCAGCAGTTGGGGCTACGAGCAGTACTTC; j_gene: TRBJ2-7; abundance: NA; d_gene: NA; v_gene: TRBV2
CDR3aa: CASSLGRGSYEQYF; CDR3nt: TGTGCCAGCAGCTTGGGGAGGGGGTCCTACGAGCAGTACTTC; j_gene: TRBJ2-7; abundance: NA; d_gene: NA; v_gene: TRBV7-6
CDR3aa: CASSSGWGTGEQFF; CDR3nt: TGTGCCAGCAGCTCCGGGTGGGGCACGGGTGAGCAGTTCTTC; j_gene: TRBJ2-1; abundance: NA; d_gene: NA; v_gene: TRBV7-2
CDR3aa: CASSIGVTGQSRANVLTF; CDR3nt: TGTGCCAGCAGTATAGGCGTAACTGGACAAAGTCGGGCCAACGTCCTGACTTTC; j_gene: TRBJ2-6; abundance: NA; d_gene: NA; v_gene: TRBV25-1
CDR3aa: CASTEGYYEQYF; CDR3nt: TGCGCCAGCACCGAGGGATACTACGAGCAGTACTTC; j_gene: TRBJ2-7; abundance: NA; d_gene: NA; v_gene: TRBV10-2
CDR3aa: CATSRDRGSSYEQYF; CDR3nt: TGTGCCACCAGCAGAGATCGAGGGAGCTCCTACGAGCAGTACTTC; j_gene: TRBJ2-7; abundance: NA; d_gene: NA; v_gene: TRBV15